These 6 T cell receptor beta chains came from one sample sequenced in a study of blood T cell repertoires in COVID-19. Sequenced by immunoSEQ multiplex PCR; TCRdb stores in-frame clones only, minus some. The sample contains 90,000 or so clones, roughly 80% of which appear only once. Material for sequencing was peripheral blood. The receptors here all came from a human donor in a cohort sampled during active COVID-19.

The chain is built from TRBV28 and TRBJ2-2; D is perhaps TRBD1 (6 bases). The ends were cut back, 2 bases at V and 5 bases at J, with 15 bases in the middle. The CDR3 covers 16 residues. Germline CDR1 is MDHEN and CDR2 is SYDVKM. Here the CDR3 reads CASSLGGRGPTGELFF. The CDR3 DNA reads TGTGCCAGCAGTTTAGGGGGCAGGGGACCTACCGGGGAGCTGTTTTTT.

The CDR3 DNA follows: TGTGCCAGCAGCCCGAGGACTAGCGGGGGCCGGCGAGAGACCCAGTACTTC. This translates into CASSPRTSGGRRETQYF. This chain links TRBV7-8 with TRBJ2-5, with 13 bases aligning to TRBD2. CDR1 is SGHVS, CDR2 FQNEAQ, per germline. The CDR3 has 17 residues. Trimming removed 5 bases from V and 4 bases from J; junction bases left unmatched: 10.

The genes are TRBV21-1 and TRBJ2-7; the DNA was not used to check the table's D call, TRBD1. TRBV21-1 is a pseudogene. This CDR3 contains 9 residues. This chain's CDR3 is CASRDRPYF. In nucleotides, the CDR3 is TGTGCCAGTCGTGACAGGCCGTACTTC.

This clone appeared once. This CDR3 is CASSSQATLSYEQYF. The CDR3 DNA sequence: TGTGCCAGCAGCTCACAGGCAACTTTGTCCTACGAGCAGTACTTC. The chain couples TRBV7-2 to TRBJ2-7; the D gene is possibly TRBD1 (5 bases). Trimming took 4 bases from V and 1 from J, leaving 14 bases between them. The CDR3 consists of 15 residues. CDR1 and CDR2 (germline): SGHTA, FQGNSA.

In the case of this clone: Different DNA sequences within this sample yield the same CDR3. The rearrangement joins TRBV5-1 to TRBJ1-2, with D possibly TRBD1 on 5 matching bases. With 0 bases removed from V and 0 bases from J, the gap between germline ends came to 9 bases. The CDR3 is made up of 15 amino acids. CDR1 and CDR2 from the germline V gene are SGHRS and YFSETQ. The DNA for the CDR3 is TGCGCCAGCAGCTTGGGACAGACTTCTAACTATGGCTACACCTTC. This sequence encodes CASSLGQTSNYGYTF.

The genes are TRBV9 and TRBJ2-3; D might be TRBD2 (7 bases). This CDR3 region has 15 residues. The germline CDR1 and CDR2 sequences are SGDLS and YYNGEE. The germline V and J ends were trimmed by 4 bases and 3 bases, with 15 bases remaining between them. The CDR3 bases are TGTGCCAGCAGCCCTCGTGGGGGGGCTACAGATACGCAGTATTTT. Its protein product is CASSPRGGATDTQYF.